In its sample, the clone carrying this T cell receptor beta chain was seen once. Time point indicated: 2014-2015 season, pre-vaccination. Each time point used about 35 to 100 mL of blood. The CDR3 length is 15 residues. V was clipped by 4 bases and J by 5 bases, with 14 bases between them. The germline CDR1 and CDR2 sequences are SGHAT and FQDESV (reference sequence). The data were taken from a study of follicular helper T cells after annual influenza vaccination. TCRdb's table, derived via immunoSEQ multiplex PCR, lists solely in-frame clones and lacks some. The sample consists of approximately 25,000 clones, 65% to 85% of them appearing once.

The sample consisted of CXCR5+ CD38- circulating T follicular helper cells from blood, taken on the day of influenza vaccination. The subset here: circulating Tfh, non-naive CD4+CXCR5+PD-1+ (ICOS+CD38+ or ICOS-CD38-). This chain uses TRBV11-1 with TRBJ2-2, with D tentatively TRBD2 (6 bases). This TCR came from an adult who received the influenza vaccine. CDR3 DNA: TGTGCCAGCAGCTCCCGAGCCCGGGGGACCGGGGAGCTGTTTTTT. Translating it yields CASSSRARGTGELFF.